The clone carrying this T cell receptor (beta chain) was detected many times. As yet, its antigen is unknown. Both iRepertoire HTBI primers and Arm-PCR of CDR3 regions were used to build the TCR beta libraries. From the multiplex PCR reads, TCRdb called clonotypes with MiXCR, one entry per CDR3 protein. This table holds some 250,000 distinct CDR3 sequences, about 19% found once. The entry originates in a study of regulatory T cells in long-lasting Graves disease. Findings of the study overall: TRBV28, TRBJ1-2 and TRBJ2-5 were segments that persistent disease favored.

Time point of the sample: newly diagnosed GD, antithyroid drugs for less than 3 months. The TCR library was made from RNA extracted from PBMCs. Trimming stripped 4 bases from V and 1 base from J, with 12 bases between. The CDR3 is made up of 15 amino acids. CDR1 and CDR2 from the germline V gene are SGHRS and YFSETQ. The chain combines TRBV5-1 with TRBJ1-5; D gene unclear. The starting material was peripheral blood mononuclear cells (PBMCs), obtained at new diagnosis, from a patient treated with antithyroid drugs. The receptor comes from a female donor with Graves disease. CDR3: CASSPFAFSNQPQHF. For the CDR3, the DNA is TGCGCCAGCAGCCCCTTCGCGTTCAGCAATCAGCCCCAGCATTTT.